The 13 T cell receptor beta chains in this list originate from one sample, sequenced in a study of vaccination and CD4 T cells after COVID-19. Sequencing of cultured CD4+ T cell DNA used the Oncomine TCR Beta short-read assay. TCRdb used MiXCR to reprocess the PCR reads, holding one entry per CDR3 protein. The sample records 20,000 to 25,000 distinct CDR3 sequences, around two fifths being singletons. These receptors are not linked to any known antigen. Indicated time point: late sampling 161 to 241 days after vaccination in a few convalescent patients. The treatment is: approximately nine-day PBMC culture with coronavirus spike peptide pools or control peptides (ViraFEST assay). The sequencing used CD4+ T cells from blood, cultured in vitro, collected about 7 months after SARS-CoV-2 vaccination. The receptors here all came from a human donor who had recovered from COVID-19.

The genes are TRBV7-2 and TRBJ1-2, with TRBD1 matching over 7 bases. Per germline, CDR1 SGHTA and CDR2 FQGNSA. The CDR3 length is 14 residues. Losses at the gene ends were 3 bases for V and 3 bases for J; bases not matched to a gene: 4. The chain's CDR3 is CASSLGGTDYGYTF. The CDR3 DNA follows: TGTGCCAGCAGCTTGGGGGGGACAGACTATGGCTACACCTTC. The whole variable domain, remainder taken from reference TRBV7-2 and TRBJ1-2, is GAGVSQSPSNKVTEKGKDVELRCDPISGHTALYWYRQSLGQGLEFLIYFQGNSAPDKSGLPSDRFSAERTGGSVSTLTIQRTQQEDSAVYLCASSLGGTDYGYTFGSGTRLTVV.

The V call is TRBV9, the J call TRBJ1-1; tentative D call: TRBD1 (6 bases). Germline values: CDR1 SGDLS, CDR2 YYNGEE. The CDR3 has 15 amino acids. Deletions cut 3 bases from V and 3 bases from J, with 15 bases between. CDR3 sequence (DNA): TGTGCCAGCAGCGCTTACAGGGCTTGGTACACTGAAGCTTTCTTT. This gives the protein CASSAYRAWYTEAFF.

This chain uses TRBV7-2 with TRBJ2-7, with 7 bases fitting TRBD2. Germline-derived CDR1 and CDR2 are SGHTA and FQGNSA. J gave up 1 base and V 5 bases, and 5 bases lay outside the gene matches. The CDR3 covers 14 residues. As DNA, the CDR3 is TGTGCCAGCAGCAAAGGCGGGAGTTCCTACGAGCAGTACTTC. It is translated as CASSKGGSSYEQYF.

This clonotype turned up a few times. The chain combines TRBV20-1 with TRBJ2-7; D remains unclear. Between the trimmed V and J ends, which lost 0 bases and 5 bases, there was a span of 11 bases. CDR3 length: 13 amino acids. Germline CDR1 and CDR2: DFQATT and SNEGSKA (reference sequence). CDR3 DNA sequence: TGCAGTGCTAGAGATCCCGGTGCTAACGAGCAGTACTTC. Encoded protein: CSARDPGANEQYF.

About this clonotype: The junction and the germline gene differ at one end; a read error may be behind it. The CDR3 loop reads CASSLGGSEANVLTF. In DNA, the CDR3 is TGTGCCAGCAGCTTGGGGGGCTCTGAGGCCAACGTCCTGACTTTC. The chain links TRBV7-9 to TRBJ2-6; D possibly matches TRBD1 or TRBD2 (6 bases each). The germline CDR1 and CDR2 sequences are SEHNR and FQNEAQ (reference sequence). The CDR3 covers 15 residues.

The CDR3 bases are TGTGCCAGCAGCGTCCTCCAGACAGGGGGCAATGGCTACACCTTC. Amino acid sequence: CASSVLQTGGNGYTF. The rearrangement uses TRBV9 and TRBJ1-2, with 10 bases fitting TRBD1. Germline CDR1 is SGDLS and CDR2 is YYNGEE. Trimming removed 2 bases from V and 6 bases from J; junction bases left unmatched: 7. The CDR3 sequence is 15 residues long. The whole variable domain, remainder taken from reference TRBV9 and TRBJ1-2, is DSGVTQTPKHLITATGQRVTLRCSPRSGDLSVYWYQQSLDQGLQFLIQYYNGEERAKGNILERFSAQQFPDLHSELNLSSLELGDSALYFCASSVLQTGGNGYTFGSGTRLTVV.

The chain uses TRBV20-1 and TRBJ2-7; weak D call: TRBD2 (6 bases). Germline values: CDR1 DFQATT, CDR2 SNEGSKA (reference sequence). CDR3 size: 14 residues. Trimming stripped 0 bases from V and 4 bases from J, with 13 bases between. This CDR3 is CSARDTRAGYEQYF. CDR3 nucleotides: TGCAGTGCTAGAGACACAAGAGCGGGTTACGAGCAGTACTTC.

The rearrangement uses TRBV10-1 and TRBJ2-7; D not resolved. This CDR3 has 14 residues. Looked up from germline, CDR1 is WNHNN and CDR2 is SYGVQD (reference sequence). The V end was cut by 2 bases, the J end by 3 bases, with 11 bases between. In DNA, the CDR3 is TGCGCCAGCAGTGAGAGGTTAGTATGCTACGAGCAGTACTTC. It specifies CASSERLVCYEQYF.

There are a few counts of this clonotype. This chain links TRBV6-5 with TRBJ1-1; a possible D gene is TRBD1 (5 bases). CDR1 is MNHEY and CDR2 is SVGAGI in the germline V gene. This CDR3 has 14 amino acids. With 2 bases removed from V and 4 bases from J, the gap between germline ends came to 11 bases. For the CDR3, the DNA is TGTGCCAGCAGTTACGGAGCAGGGAGCACTGAAGCTTTCTTT. Protein: CASSYGAGSTEAFF.

This clonotype appeared a few times. V usage is TRBV7-3 and J usage is TRBJ2-1, with D perhaps matching TRBD2 (5 bases). From germline, CDR1 is SGHTA and CDR2 FQGTGA. V lost 5 bases to trimming and J lost 8 bases, with 13 bases between them. This CDR3 region has 13 residues. The CDR3 loop reads CASSPGNGDEQFF. The CDR3 DNA reads as TGTGCCAGCAGCCCAGGTAACGGGGATGAGCAGTTCTTC.

A few counts support this clonotype. V and J are TRBV7-2 and TRBJ1-3; D is undetermined. Germline loops: CDR1 SGHTA, CDR2 FQGNSA. V lost 5 bases and J lost 8, with 13 bases in between. The CDR3 length is 13 residues. The CDR3 bases are TGTGCCAGCAGCCGTGAGGTAGAGGACACCATATATTTT. This codes for CASSREVEDTIYF. The entire variable domain, with the rest obtained from reference TRBV7-2 and TRBJ1-3, is as follows: GAGVSQSPSNKVTEKGKDVELRCDPISGHTALYWYRQSLGQGLEFLIYFQGNSAPDKSGLPSDRFSAERTGGSVSTLTIQRTQQEDSAVYLCASSREVEDTIYFGEGSWLTVV.

This chain uses TRBV6-1 with TRBJ2-7; D is perhaps TRBD1 or TRBD2 (7 bases each). Germline V gives CDR1 MNHNS, CDR2 SASEGT. There are 13 residues in the CDR3. The CDR3 DNA is TGTACGAGTGGGGGGGACAGCTCCTACGAGCAGTACTTC. This translates into CTSGGDSSYEQYF.

Within the sample, this clonotype is medium-sized (0.01 to 0.1%). The gene calls are TRBV15 and TRBJ1-6, with D unclear. The ends were cut back, 0 bases at V and 9 bases at J, with 15 bases in the middle. CDR3 length: 16 residues. Germline assignment: CDR1 LNHNV and CDR2 YYDKDF (reference sequence). In nucleotides, the CDR3 is TGTGCCACCAGCAGAGATAGAACCATCGGTAGTTCACCCCTCCACTTT. This encodes CATSRDRTIGSSPLHF.